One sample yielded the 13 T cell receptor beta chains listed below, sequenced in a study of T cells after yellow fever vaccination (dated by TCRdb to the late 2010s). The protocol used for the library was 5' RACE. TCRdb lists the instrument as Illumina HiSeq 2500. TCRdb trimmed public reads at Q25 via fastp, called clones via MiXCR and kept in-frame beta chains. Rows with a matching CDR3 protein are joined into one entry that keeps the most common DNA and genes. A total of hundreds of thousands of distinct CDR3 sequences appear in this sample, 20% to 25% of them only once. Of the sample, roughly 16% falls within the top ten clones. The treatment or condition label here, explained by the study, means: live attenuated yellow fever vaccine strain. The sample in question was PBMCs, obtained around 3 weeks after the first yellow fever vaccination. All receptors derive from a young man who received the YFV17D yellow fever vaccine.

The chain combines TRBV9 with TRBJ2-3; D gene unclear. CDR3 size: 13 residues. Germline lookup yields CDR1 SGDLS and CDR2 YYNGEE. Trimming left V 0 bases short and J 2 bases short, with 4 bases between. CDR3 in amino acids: CASSVELTDTQYF. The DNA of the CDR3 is TGTGCCAGCAGCGTAGAACTCACAGATACGCAGTATTTT.

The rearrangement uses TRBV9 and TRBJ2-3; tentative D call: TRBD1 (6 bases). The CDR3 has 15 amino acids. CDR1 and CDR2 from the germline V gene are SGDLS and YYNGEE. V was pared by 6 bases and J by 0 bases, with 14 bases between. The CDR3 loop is CASMRGGYSTDTQYF. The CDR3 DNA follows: TGTGCCAGCATGAGAGGGGGATATAGCACAGATACGCAGTATTTT.

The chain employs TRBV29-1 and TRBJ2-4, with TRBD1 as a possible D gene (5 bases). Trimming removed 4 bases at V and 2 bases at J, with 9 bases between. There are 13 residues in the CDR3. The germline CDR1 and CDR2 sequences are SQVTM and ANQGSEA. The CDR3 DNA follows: TGCAGCGTTGCGCAGGGATCCAAAAACATTCAGTACTTC. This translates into CSVAQGSKNIQYF.

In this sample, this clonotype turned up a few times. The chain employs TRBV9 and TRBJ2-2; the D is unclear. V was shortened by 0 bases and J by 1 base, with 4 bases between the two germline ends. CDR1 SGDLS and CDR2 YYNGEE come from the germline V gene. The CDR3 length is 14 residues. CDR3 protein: CASSVAVNTGELFF. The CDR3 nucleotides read TGTGCCAGCAGCGTAGCAGTGAACACCGGGGAGCTGTTTTTT.

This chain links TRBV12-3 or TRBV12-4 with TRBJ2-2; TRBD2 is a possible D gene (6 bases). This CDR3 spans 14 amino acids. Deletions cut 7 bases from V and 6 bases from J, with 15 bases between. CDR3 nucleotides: TGTGCCAGCACTCGGCGACTAGAGGCCGGGGAGCTGTTTTTT. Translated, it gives CASTRRLEAGELFF.

In DNA form, the CDR3 reads TGTGCCAGCAGCACCTACAGGGGTCCCAATGAGCAGTTCTTC. Protein: CASSTYRGPNEQFF. V is TRBV7-2 and J is TRBJ2-1; 7 bases fit TRBD1. Germline V gene sequence: CDR1 SGHTA, CDR2 FQGNSA. The CDR3 loop spans 14 amino acids. The trim removed 5 bases at V and 6 bases at J, leaving 7 bases unmatched.

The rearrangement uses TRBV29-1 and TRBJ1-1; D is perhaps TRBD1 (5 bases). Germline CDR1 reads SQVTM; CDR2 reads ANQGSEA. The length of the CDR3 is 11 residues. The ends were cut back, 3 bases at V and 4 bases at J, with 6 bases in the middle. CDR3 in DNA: TGCAGCGTTGATGGGGCCACTGAAGCTTTCTTT. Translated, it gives CSVDGATEAFF.

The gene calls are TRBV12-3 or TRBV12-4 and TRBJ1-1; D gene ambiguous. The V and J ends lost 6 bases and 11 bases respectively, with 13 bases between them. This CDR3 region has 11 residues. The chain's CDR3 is CASRLGPAAFF. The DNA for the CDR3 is TGTGCCAGCAGGTTGGGCCCCGCGGCTTTCTTT.

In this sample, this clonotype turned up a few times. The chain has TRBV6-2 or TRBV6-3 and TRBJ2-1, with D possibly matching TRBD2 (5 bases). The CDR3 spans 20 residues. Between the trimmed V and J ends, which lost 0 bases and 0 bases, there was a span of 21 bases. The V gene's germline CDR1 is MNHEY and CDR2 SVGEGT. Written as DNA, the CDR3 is TGTGCCAGCAGTTACTCAGCCGGTCCGGGGAGCATGAGCTCCTACAATGAGCAGTTCTTC. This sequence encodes CASSYSAGPGSMSSYNEQFF.

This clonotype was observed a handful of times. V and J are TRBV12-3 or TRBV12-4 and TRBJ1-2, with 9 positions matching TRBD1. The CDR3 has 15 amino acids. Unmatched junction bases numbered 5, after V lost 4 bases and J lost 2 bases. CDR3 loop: CASSWDRDQNYGYTF. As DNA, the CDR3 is TGTGCCAGCAGTTGGGACAGGGACCAGAACTATGGCTACACCTTC.

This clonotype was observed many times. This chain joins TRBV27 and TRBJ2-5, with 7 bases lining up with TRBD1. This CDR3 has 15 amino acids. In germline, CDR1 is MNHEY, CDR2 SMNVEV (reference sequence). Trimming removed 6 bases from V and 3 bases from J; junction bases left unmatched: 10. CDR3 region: CASSIRGFVEETQYF. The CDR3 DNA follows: TGTGCCAGCAGCATCAGGGGGTTCGTAGAAGAGACCCAGTACTTC.

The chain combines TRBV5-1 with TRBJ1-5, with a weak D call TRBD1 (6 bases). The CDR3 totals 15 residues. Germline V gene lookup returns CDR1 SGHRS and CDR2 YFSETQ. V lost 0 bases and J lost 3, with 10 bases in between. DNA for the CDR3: TGCGCCAGCAGCTTGGAAGGGACAAACAATCAGCCCCAGCATTTT. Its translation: CASSLEGTNNQPQHF.

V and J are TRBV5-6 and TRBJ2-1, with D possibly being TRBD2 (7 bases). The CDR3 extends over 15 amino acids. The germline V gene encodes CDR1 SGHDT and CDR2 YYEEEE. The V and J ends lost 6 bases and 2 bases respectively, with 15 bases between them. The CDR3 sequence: CASNARGRPYNEQFF. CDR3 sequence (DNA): TGTGCCAGCAACGCGCGGGGGCGCCCCTACAATGAGCAGTTCTTC.